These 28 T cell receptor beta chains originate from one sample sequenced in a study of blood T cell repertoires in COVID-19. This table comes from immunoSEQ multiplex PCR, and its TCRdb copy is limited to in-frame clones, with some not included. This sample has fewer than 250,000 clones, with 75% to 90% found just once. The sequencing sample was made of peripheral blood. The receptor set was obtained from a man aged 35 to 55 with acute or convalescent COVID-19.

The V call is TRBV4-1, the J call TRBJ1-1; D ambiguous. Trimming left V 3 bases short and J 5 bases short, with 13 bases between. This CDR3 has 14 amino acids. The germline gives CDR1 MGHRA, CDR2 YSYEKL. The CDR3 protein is CASSQVPGGTEAFF. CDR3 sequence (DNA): TGCGCCAGCAGCCAGGTTCCGGGTGGGACTGAAGCTTTCTTT.

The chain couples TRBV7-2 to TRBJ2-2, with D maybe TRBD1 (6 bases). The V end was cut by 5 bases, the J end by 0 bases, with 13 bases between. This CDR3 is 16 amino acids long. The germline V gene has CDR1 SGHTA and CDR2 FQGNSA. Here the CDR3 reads CASSPQGLPNTGELFF. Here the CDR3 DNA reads TGTGCCAGCAGCCCTCAGGGGTTACCGAACACCGGGGAGCTGTTTTTT.

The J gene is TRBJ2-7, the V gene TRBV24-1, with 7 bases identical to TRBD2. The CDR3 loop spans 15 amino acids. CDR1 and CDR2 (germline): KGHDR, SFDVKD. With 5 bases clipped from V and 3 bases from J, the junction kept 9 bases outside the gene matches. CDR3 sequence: CATSGGGAGSYEQYF. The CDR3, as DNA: TGTGCCACCAGTGGGGGAGGGGCAGGGAGCTACGAGCAGTACTTC.

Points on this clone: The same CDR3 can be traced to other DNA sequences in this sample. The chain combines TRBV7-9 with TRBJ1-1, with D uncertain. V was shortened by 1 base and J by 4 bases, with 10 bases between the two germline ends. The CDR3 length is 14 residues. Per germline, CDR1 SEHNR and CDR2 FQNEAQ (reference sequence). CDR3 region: CASSLGAGGTEAFF. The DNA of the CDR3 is TGTGCCAGCAGCTTAGGAGCGGGAGGCACTGAAGCTTTCTTT. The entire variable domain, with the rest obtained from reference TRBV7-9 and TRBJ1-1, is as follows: DTGVSQNPRHKITKRGQNVTFRCDPISEHNRLYWYRQTLGQGPEFLTYFQNEAQLEKSRLLSDRFSAERPKGSFSTLEIQRTEQGDSAMYLCASSLGAGGTEAFFGQGTRLTVV.

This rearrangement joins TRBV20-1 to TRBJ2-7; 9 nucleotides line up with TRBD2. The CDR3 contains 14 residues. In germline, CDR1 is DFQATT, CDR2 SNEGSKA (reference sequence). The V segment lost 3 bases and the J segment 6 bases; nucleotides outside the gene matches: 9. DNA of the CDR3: TGCAGTGCTAGTCTTCCTAGCGGGATTGGCGAGCAGTACTTC. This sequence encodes CSASLPSGIGEQYF.

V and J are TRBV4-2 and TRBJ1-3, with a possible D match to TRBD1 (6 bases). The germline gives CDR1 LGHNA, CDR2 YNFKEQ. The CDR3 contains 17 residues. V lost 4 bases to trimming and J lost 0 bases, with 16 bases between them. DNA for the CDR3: TGTGCCAGCAGCCCGACAGGTGGGGGTTACTCTGGAAACACCATATATTTT. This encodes CASSPTGGGYSGNTIYF.

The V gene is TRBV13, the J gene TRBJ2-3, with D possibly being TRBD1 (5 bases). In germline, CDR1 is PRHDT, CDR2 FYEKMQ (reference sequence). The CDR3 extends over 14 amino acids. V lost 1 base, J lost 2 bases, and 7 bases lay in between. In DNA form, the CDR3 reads TGTGCCAGCAGCTTAGTGGGGCTCACAGATACGCAGTATTTT. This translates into CASSLVGLTDTQYF.

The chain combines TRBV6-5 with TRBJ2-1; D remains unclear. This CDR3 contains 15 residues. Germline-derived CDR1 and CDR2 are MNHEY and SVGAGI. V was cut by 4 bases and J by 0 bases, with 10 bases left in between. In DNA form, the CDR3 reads TGTGCCAGCAGTTTTCTCGCGAGCTCCTACAATGAGCAGTTCTTC. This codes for CASSFLASSYNEQFF.

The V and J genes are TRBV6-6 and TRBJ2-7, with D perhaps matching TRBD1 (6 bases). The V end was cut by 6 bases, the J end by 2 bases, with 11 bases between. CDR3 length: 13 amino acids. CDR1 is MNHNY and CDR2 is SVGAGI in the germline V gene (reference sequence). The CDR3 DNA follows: TGTGCCAGCAGGGACGGACAGCCCTACGAGCAGTACTTC. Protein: CASRDGQPYEQYF.

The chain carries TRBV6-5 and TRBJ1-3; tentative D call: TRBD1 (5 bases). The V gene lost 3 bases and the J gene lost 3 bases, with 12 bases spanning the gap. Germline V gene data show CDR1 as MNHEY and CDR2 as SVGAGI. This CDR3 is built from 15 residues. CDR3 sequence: CASSYSQGGGNTIYF. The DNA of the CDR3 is TGTGCCAGCAGTTATTCGCAGGGAGGTGGAAACACCATATATTTT.

Written as DNA, the CDR3 is TGTGCCAGCAGCTTAGCTCAGGGGGCATCCACAGATACGCAGTATTTT. Its translation: CASSLAQGASTDTQYF. The chain uses TRBV11-3 and TRBJ2-3; 8 nucleotides align to TRBD1. The junction had 5 bases not matched to a gene; V was cut back by 1 base and J by 2 bases. The CDR3 runs to 16 residues. Germline CDR1 and CDR2: SGHNT and YENEEA.

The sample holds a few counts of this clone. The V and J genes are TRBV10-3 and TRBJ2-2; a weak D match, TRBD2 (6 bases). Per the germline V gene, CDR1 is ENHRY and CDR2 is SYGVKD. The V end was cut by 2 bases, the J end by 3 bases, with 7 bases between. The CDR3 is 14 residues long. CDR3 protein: CAISEREHTGELFF. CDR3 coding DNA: TGTGCCATCAGTGAGCGGGAGCACACCGGGGAGCTGTTTTTT.

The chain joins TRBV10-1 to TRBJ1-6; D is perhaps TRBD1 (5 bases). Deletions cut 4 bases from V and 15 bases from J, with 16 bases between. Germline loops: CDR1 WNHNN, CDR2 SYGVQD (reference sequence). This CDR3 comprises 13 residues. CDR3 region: CASSVPGGVGLHF. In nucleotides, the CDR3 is TGCGCCAGCAGTGTCCCGGGGGGAGTAGGCCTCCACTTT.

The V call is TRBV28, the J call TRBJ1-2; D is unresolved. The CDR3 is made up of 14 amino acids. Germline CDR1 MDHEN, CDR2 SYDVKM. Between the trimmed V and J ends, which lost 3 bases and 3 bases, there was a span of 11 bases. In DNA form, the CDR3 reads TGTGCCAGCAGTTTGAAACCCGGTGACTATGGCTACACCTTC. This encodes CASSLKPGDYGYTF.

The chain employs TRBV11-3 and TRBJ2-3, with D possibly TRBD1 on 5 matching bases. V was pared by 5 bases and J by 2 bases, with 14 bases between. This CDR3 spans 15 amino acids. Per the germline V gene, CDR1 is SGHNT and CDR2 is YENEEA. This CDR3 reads CASSPRVGPTDTQYF. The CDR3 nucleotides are TGTGCCAGCAGCCCTCGGGTGGGGCCCACAGATACGCAGTATTTT.

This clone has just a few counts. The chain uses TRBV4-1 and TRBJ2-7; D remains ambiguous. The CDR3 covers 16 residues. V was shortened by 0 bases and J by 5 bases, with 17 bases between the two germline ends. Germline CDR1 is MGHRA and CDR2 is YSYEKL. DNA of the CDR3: TGCGCCAGCAGCCAAGACTACTCCCTTAAGCCGAACGAGCAGTACTTC. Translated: CASSQDYSLKPNEQYF.

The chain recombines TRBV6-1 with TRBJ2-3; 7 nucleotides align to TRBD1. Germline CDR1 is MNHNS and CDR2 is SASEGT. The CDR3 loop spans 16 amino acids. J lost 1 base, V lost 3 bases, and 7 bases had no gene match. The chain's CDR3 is CASSEPRGRGTDTQYF. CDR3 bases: TGTGCCAGCAGTGAGCCGAGGGGGCGCGGCACAGATACGCAGTATTTT.

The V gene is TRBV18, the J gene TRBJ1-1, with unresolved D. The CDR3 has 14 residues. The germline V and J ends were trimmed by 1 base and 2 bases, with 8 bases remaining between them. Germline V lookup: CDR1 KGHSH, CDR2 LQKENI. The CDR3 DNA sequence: TGTGCCAGCTCACCACGGGCCATTAACACTGAAGCTTTCTTT. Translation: CASSPRAINTEAFF.

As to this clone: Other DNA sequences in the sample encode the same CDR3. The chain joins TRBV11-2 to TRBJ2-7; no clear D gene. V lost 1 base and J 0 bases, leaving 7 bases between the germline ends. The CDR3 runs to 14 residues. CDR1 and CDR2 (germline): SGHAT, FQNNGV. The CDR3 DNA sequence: TGTGCCAGCAGCTTAGCTGGCGGCTCCTACGAGCAGTACTTC. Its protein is CASSLAGGSYEQYF.

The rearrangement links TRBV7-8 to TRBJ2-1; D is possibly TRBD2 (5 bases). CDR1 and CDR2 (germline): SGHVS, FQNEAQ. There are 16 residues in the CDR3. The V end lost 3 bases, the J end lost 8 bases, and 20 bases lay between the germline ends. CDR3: CASSFQGLRKVDEQFF. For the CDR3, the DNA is TGTGCCAGCAGCTTTCAAGGACTCAGGAAGGTGGATGAGCAGTTCTTC. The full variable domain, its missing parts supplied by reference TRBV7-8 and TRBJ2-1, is GAGVSQSPRYKVAKRGQDVALRCDPISGHVSLFWYQQALGQGPEFLTYFQNEAQLDKSGLPSDRFFAERPEGSVSTLKIQRTQQEDSAVYLCASSFQGLRKVDEQFFGPGTRLTVL.

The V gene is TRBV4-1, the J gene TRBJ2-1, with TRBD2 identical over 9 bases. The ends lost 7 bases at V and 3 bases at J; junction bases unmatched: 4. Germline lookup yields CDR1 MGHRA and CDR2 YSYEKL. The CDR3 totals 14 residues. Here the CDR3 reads CASKTSGDYNEQFF. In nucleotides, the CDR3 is TGCGCCAGCAAGACTAGCGGAGACTACAATGAGCAGTTCTTC.

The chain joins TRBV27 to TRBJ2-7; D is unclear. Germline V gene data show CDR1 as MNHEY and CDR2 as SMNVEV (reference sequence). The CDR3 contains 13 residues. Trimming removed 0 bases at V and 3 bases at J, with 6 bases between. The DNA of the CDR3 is TGTGCCAGCAGTTTATCGAGCGACTACGAGCAGTACTTC. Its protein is CASSLSSDYEQYF.

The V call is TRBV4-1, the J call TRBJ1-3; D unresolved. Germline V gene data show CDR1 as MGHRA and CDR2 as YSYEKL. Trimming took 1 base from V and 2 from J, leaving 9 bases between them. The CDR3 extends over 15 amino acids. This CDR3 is CASSQVFTAGNTIYF. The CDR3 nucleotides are TGCGCCAGCAGCCAAGTTTTTACAGCTGGAAACACCATATATTTT.

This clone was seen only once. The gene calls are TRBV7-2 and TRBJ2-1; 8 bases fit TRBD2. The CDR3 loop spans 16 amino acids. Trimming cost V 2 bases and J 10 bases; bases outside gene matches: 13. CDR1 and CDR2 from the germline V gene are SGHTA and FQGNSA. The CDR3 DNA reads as TGTGCCAGCAGCTTAACGGCGGGAGGCCTCACGGGGGAGCAGTTCTTC. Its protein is CASSLTAGGLTGEQFF.

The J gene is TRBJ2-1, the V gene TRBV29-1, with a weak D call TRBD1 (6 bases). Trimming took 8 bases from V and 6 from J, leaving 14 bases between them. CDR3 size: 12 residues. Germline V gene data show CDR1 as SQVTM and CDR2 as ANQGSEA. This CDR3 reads CSFEDSPNEQFF. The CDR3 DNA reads TGCAGCTTCGAGGACAGTCCCAATGAGCAGTTCTTC.

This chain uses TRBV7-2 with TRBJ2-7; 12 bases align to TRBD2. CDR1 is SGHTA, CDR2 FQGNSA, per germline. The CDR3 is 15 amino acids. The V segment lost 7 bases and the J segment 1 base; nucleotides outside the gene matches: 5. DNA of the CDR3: TGTGCCAGCACTCCCCTAGCGGGAGGGTCCTACGAGCAGTACTTC. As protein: CASTPLAGGSYEQYF. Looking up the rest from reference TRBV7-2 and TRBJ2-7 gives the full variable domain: GAGVSQSPSNKVTEKGKDVELRCDPISGHTALYWYRQSLGQGLEFLIYFQGNSAPDKSGLPSDRFSAERTGGSVSTLTIQRTQQEDSAVYLCASTPLAGGSYEQYFGPGTRLTVT.

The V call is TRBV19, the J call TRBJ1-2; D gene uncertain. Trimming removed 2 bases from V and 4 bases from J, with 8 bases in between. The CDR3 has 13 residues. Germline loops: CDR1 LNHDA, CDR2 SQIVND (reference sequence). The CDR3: CASSILEFYGYTF. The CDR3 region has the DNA TGTGCCAGTAGTATACTAGAATTCTATGGCTACACCTTC.

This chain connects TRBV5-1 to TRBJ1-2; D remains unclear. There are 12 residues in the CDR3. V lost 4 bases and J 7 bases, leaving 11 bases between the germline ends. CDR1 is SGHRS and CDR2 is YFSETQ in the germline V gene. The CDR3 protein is CASSPETGGYTF. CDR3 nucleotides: TGCGCCAGCAGCCCAGAGACGGGTGGCTACACCTTC.